The T cell receptor beta chain under discussion was sequenced for a study of blood T cells in healthy people across ages. It was with a sample-barcoded 5' primer and a J-beta primer mix that a second PCR of about 6 to 12 cycles was run. TCRdb used MiXCR to reprocess the 5' RACE reads, holding one entry per CDR3 protein. This table has about 640,000 distinct CDR3 sequences, 40% to 50% appearing once. Donors ranged from roughly 6 to 95 years old and were healthy Caucasians in Russia. V dropped 1 base and J dropped 0; count of bases not matched to a gene: 6. CDR1 and CDR2 (germline): MNHEY, SMNVEV (reference sequence). This CDR3 has 16 residues. This clonotype was observed a handful of times. Its antigen is unidentified. Study outcomes and limitations: Measured against age, TCR beta diversity per million T cells decreased in a roughly linear manner. With unsorted PBMCs, a conclusive comparison of naive versus antigen-experienced cells was not possible. Because donor CMV status was unknown, expanded clonotype changes were possibly confounded.

The receptor was derived from a man older than 75 in good health. The chain recombines TRBV27 with TRBJ2-7, with TRBD2 identical over 7 bases. Specimen: blood. CDR3 amino acids: CASSLLGLSNSYEQYF. In DNA, the CDR3 is TGTGCCAGCAGTTTATTGGGACTATCCAACTCCTACGAGCAGTACTTC.